This T cell receptor (beta chain) is from a study of blood T cell repertoires in COVID-19. Study as a whole: Nucleic acid was either cDNA or gDNA, and it came from T cells, B-cell-depleted T cells, or PBMCs.

This clone has only one observation. The repertoire was sequenced with immunoSEQ multiplex PCR; TCRdb's copy has only in-frame clones and lacks some. The table shows about 75,000 clones, with less than 85% occurring only once. The V segment lost 4 bases and the J segment 3 bases; nucleotides outside the gene matches: 14. Looked up from germline, CDR1 is SNHLY and CDR2 is FYNNEI. The CDR3 runs to 18 residues. The gene calls are TRBV2 and TRBJ2-2, with TRBD2 matching over 7 bases. The TCR originated in a woman of 80 years or more with active or convalescent COVID-19. Sequencing was carried out using peripheral blood. The CDR3 DNA sequence: TGTGCCAGCAGTGCGATTCTTGGGGGGGGACCTTACACCGGGGAGCTGTTTTTT. It translates to CASSAILGGGPYTGELFF. The whole variable domain, filled in from reference TRBV2 and TRBJ2-2, reads EPEVTQTPSHQVTQMGQEVILRCVPISNHLYFYWYRQILGQKVEFLVSFYNNEISEKSEIFDDQFSVERPDGSNFTLKIRSTKLEDSAMYFCASSAILGGGPYTGELFFGEGSRLTVL.